The 5 T cell receptor beta chains below all came from one sample that was sequenced in a study of CD8 T cells in ankylosing spondylitis (dated by TCRdb to the late 2010s). The receptor library was made with 5' RACE. These reads were obtained on an Illumina HiSeq 2500. Using fastp trimming at Q25 and MiXCR clonotype assembly, TCRdb reanalyzed the public sequencing data and kept in-frame beta chains. Each entry is one CDR3 protein sequence, shown with its most common DNA and genes. The sample records 150,000 or so distinct CDR3 sequences, approximately 20% of which are singletons. Together, the top ten hold about 8% of the sample. Sequenced material: blood, either unsorted or a sorted T cell fraction (not recorded which). All receptors come from a male donor with ankylosing spondylitis or in good health (not recorded which).

Only a few counts were recorded for this clonotype. The gene calls are TRBV9 and TRBJ2-1; tentatively, D is TRBD1 (5 bases). The CDR3 covers 15 residues. From germline, CDR1 is SGDLS and CDR2 YYNGEE. V gave up 7 bases and J gave up 7 bases, with 21 bases separating them. CDR3 sequence (DNA): TGTGCCAGCGGGGCCGGCGGTAGCTCTGGGAATGAGCAGTTCTTC. The encoded protein is CASGAGGSSGNEQFF.

This clonotype was recorded many times. This chain joins TRBV19 and TRBJ1-1; TRBD1 matches at 7 bases. This CDR3 region has 13 residues. Trimming at V came to 5 bases and at J to 3 bases, leaving 3 bases not matched to a gene. CDR1 and CDR2 (germline): LNHDA, SQIVND (reference sequence). In DNA form, the CDR3 reads TGTGCCAGTAGTCCGGGACAGCACACTGAAGCTTTCTTT. Residues: CASSPGQHTEAFF. The full variable domain, its missing parts supplied by reference TRBV19 and TRBJ1-1, is DGGITQSPKYLFRKEGQNVTLSCEQNLNHDAMYWYRQDPGQGLRLIYYSQIVNDFQKGDIAEGYSVSREKKESFPLTVTSAQKNPTAFYLCASSPGQHTEAFFGQGTRLTVV.

This clonotype was detected many times. This rearrangement joins TRBV28 to TRBJ1-1, with D unclear. Trimming pared 5 bases from V and 0 bases from J, leaving 7 bases between. The CDR3 contains 13 residues. The germline V gene encodes CDR1 MDHEN and CDR2 SYDVKM. The CDR3 protein is CASSRHLNTEAFF. In DNA, the CDR3 is TGTGCCAGCAGTAGACACTTGAACACTGAAGCTTTCTTT.

This clonotype has a count of ten or more. As DNA, the CDR3 is TGTGCCAGCAGTGCGGGCTCTGGAAACACCATATATTTT. The encoded protein is CASSAGSGNTIYF. The chain joins TRBV12-3 or TRBV12-4 to TRBJ1-3; D is uncertain. The CDR3 runs 13 residues. The germline V and J ends were trimmed by 5 bases and 0 bases, with 5 bases remaining between them.

This clonotype occurred many times. V and J are TRBV10-2 and TRBJ2-1; the D gene could be TRBD1 or TRBD2 (6 bases each). This CDR3 has 13 residues. Trimming removed 8 bases at V and 9 bases at J, with 17 bases between. CDR1 WSHSY and CDR2 SAAADI come from the germline V gene. CDR3: CASRGPGILEQFF. The CDR3 DNA is TGCGCCAGCCGGGGGCCAGGAATACTTGAGCAGTTCTTC.